A selection of T cell receptor beta chains follows, all from one sample in a study of T cell repertoires in cytomegalovirus infection. These receptors have no identified antigens. TCRdb reprocessed the reads with MiXCR, giving one entry per CDR3 protein. The sample yields around 800,000 distinct CDR3 sequences, over 25% seen once. Sequencing was performed on cultured CD8+ T cells from PBMCs, taken from culture after CMV antigen stimulation. Source of these receptors: a human donor in good health (CMV status not recorded). Some clones in this sample may be carry-over from other donors' samples. Each CDR3 is given with its conserved first and last residue. D genes are given only for firm matches. Some rows mark clone size as missing; the rest say once, few, many or name a class of expanded clone.

v_gene: TRBV24-1; abundance: .; j_gene: TRBJ1-2; d_gene: TRBD1; CDR3aa: CATSDWGRTGDNYGYTF; CDR3nt: TGTGCCACCAGTGATTGGGGCCGGACAGGAGACAACTATGGCTACACCTTC
v_gene: TRBV2; abundance: .; j_gene: TRBJ2-7; d_gene: TRBD2; CDR3aa: CASAPASGGYHEQYF; CDR3nt: TGTGCCAGTGCCCCAGCTAGCGGGGGGTACCACGAGCAGTACTTC
v_gene: TRBV28; abundance: few; j_gene: TRBJ2-3; d_gene: TRBD2; CDR3aa: CASTLAGELTDTQYF; CDR3nt: TGTGCCAGCACCTTAGCGGGGGAACTCACAGATACGCAGTATTTT
v_gene: TRBV9; abundance: .; j_gene: TRBJ1-1; d_gene: TRBD1; CDR3aa: CASSVEANRGNTEAFF; CDR3nt: TGTGCCAGCAGCGTAGAGGCTAACAGGGGTAACACTGAAGCTTTCTTT
v_gene: TRBV7-3; abundance: many; j_gene: TRBJ1-1; d_gene: .; CDR3aa: CASSLNLGIDTEAFF; CDR3nt: TGTGCCAGCAGCTTAAATCTGGGGATAGACACTGAAGCTTTCTTT
v_gene: TRBV6-2/TRBV6-3; abundance: many; j_gene: TRBJ1-1; d_gene: .; CDR3aa: CASSYRVTEAFF; CDR3nt: TGTGCCAGCAGTTACAGAGTAACTGAAGCTTTCTTT
v_gene: TRBV6-5; abundance: .; j_gene: TRBJ1-1; d_gene: .; CDR3aa: CASSYSDIPTEAFF; CDR3nt: TGTGCCAGCAGTTACTCGGACATCCCCACTGAAGCTTTCTTT
v_gene: TRBV4-1; abundance: few; j_gene: TRBJ1-5; d_gene: .; CDR3aa: CASSHFPRIDQPQHF; CDR3nt: TGCGCCAGCAGCCACTTCCCACGCATTGATCAGCCCCAGCATTTT
v_gene: TRBV12-3/TRBV12-4; abundance: many; j_gene: TRBJ1-1; d_gene: TRBD1; CDR3aa: CVTSGGFEAFF; CDR3nt: TGTGTCACGTCAGGGGGGTTTGAAGCTTTCTTT
v_gene: TRBV4-2; abundance: few; j_gene: TRBJ1-1; d_gene: .; CDR3aa: CASSRLGQTNTEAFF; CDR3nt: TGTGCCAGCAGCCGACTAGGACAGACGAACACTGAAGCTTTCTTT
v_gene: TRBV6-4; abundance: .; j_gene: TRBJ2-6; d_gene: .; CDR3aa: CASSSGWGPGANVLTF; CDR3nt: TGTGCCAGCAGTAGTGGATGGGGCCCTGGGGCCAACGTCCTGACTTTC
v_gene: TRBV10-3; abundance: few; j_gene: TRBJ2-1; d_gene: .; CDR3aa: CAISAGGRDEQFF; CDR3nt: TGTGCCATCAGTGCGGGGGGCCGGGATGAGCAGTTCTTC
v_gene: TRBV19; abundance: .; j_gene: TRBJ2-7; d_gene: .; CDR3aa: CASSGETLYEQYF; CDR3nt: TGTGCCAGTAGTGGAGAGACTCTCTACGAGCAGTACTTC
v_gene: TRBV7-8; abundance: many; j_gene: TRBJ1-3; d_gene: TRBD1; CDR3aa: CASSLEVTGYIGNTIYF; CDR3nt: TGTGCCAGCAGCTTAGAGGTGACAGGGTATATCGGAAACACCATATATTTT
v_gene: TRBV19; abundance: .; j_gene: TRBJ2-7; d_gene: .; CDR3aa: CASSIAGRRNDEQYF; CDR3nt: TGTGCCAGTAGTATAGCAGGGAGGAGAAACGACGAGCAGTACTTC
v_gene: TRBV20-1; abundance: .; j_gene: TRBJ1-2; d_gene: .; CDR3aa: CSPWGAPENYGYTF; CDR3nt: TGCAGTCCCTGGGGGGCCCCGGAGAACTATGGCTACACCTTC
v_gene: TRBV7-2; abundance: many; j_gene: TRBJ2-7; d_gene: .; CDR3aa: CASSLATTGPFPYEQYF; CDR3nt: TGTGCCAGCAGCTTAGCAACGACAGGCCCTTTTCCCTACGAGCAGTACTTC
v_gene: TRBV7-6; abundance: many; j_gene: TRBJ2-1; d_gene: .; CDR3aa: CASSPENQYEQFF; CDR3nt: TGTGCCAGCAGCCCAGAGAACCAATATGAGCAGTTCTTC
v_gene: TRBV27; abundance: .; j_gene: TRBJ2-3; d_gene: .; CDR3aa: CASSRTATSTDTQYF; CDR3nt: TGTGCCAGCAGCCGGACAGCTACTAGCACAGATACGCAGTATTTT
v_gene: TRBV10-3; abundance: few; j_gene: TRBJ2-2; d_gene: .; CDR3aa: CAIRGTEMNTGELFF; CDR3nt: TGTGCCATCAGGGGGACCGAAATGAACACCGGGGAGCTGTTTTTT
v_gene: TRBV12-3/TRBV12-4; abundance: few; j_gene: TRBJ2-2; d_gene: .; CDR3aa: CASSFKVELFF; CDR3nt: TGTGCCAGCAGTTTTAAAGTGGAGCTGTTTTTT
v_gene: TRBV12-3/TRBV12-4; abundance: few; j_gene: TRBJ2-5; d_gene: .; CDR3aa: CASSPKGQETQYF; CDR3nt: TGTGCCAGCAGTCCTAAGGGGCAAGAGACCCAGTACTTC
v_gene: TRBV4-1; abundance: .; j_gene: TRBJ1-1; d_gene: .; CDR3aa: CASSQSWDPGPEAFF; CDR3nt: TGCGCCAGCAGCCAAAGTTGGGACCCTGGGCCTGAAGCTTTCTTT
v_gene: TRBV6-1; abundance: .; j_gene: TRBJ1-1; d_gene: .; CDR3aa: CASSEALAATEAFF; CDR3nt: TGTGCCAGCAGTGAAGCTCTGGCCGCTACTGAAGCTTTCTTT
v_gene: TRBV28; abundance: .; j_gene: TRBJ2-2; d_gene: .; CDR3aa: CASSFRKRNTGELFF; CDR3nt: TGTGCCAGCAGTTTTAGGAAACGAAACACCGGGGAGCTGTTTTTT
v_gene: TRBV3-1; abundance: few; j_gene: TRBJ1-1; d_gene: .; CDR3aa: CASSQGIVGAVNTEAFF; CDR3nt: TGTGCCAGCAGCCAAGGTATCGTTGGGGCGGTGAACACTGAAGCTTTCTTT
v_gene: TRBV7-2; abundance: many; j_gene: TRBJ2-3; d_gene: .; CDR3aa: CASSLAPGPLTDTQYF; CDR3nt: TGTGCCAGCAGCTTAGCGCCCGGGCCTCTCACAGATACGCAGTATTTT
v_gene: TRBV7-9; abundance: many; j_gene: TRBJ2-3; d_gene: TRBD2; CDR3aa: CASSPTSGGTDTQYF; CDR3nt: TGTGCCAGCAGCCCGACTAGCGGGGGGACAGATACGCAGTATTTT
v_gene: TRBV12-3/TRBV12-4; abundance: .; j_gene: TRBJ1-2; d_gene: TRBD1; CDR3aa: CASSGGTGYGYTF; CDR3nt: TGTGCCAGCAGTGGCGGGACAGGCTATGGCTACACCTTC
v_gene: TRBV7-6; abundance: .; j_gene: TRBJ1-2; d_gene: .; CDR3aa: CASSPSEDYGYTF; CDR3nt: TGTGCCAGCAGCCCAAGCGAGGACTATGGCTACACCTTC
v_gene: TRBV12-3/TRBV12-4; abundance: few; j_gene: TRBJ1-6; d_gene: TRBD1; CDR3aa: CASSFGSLGTVLNSPLHF; CDR3nt: TGTGCCAGCAGTTTCGGCTCTCTCGGGACAGTTCTAAATTCACCCCTCCACTTT
v_gene: TRBV27; abundance: .; j_gene: TRBJ1-2; d_gene: .; CDR3aa: CASSNSGYNYGYTF; CDR3nt: TGTGCCAGCAGTAACTCAGGTTATAACTATGGCTACACCTTC
v_gene: TRBV12-3/TRBV12-4; abundance: .; j_gene: TRBJ1-1; d_gene: .; CDR3aa: CASSSRPLEAFF; CDR3nt: TGTGCCAGCAGTTCCCGACCACTGGAAGCTTTCTTT
v_gene: TRBV24-1; abundance: few; j_gene: TRBJ2-1; d_gene: .; CDR3aa: CATSDSGGGARNEQFF; CDR3nt: TGTGCCACCAGTGATTCCGGAGGGGGGGCTCGGAATGAGCAGTTCTTC
v_gene: TRBV6-1; abundance: many; j_gene: TRBJ2-7; d_gene: .; CDR3aa: CASSETVQTFSYEQYF; CDR3nt: TGTGCCAGCAGTGAAACAGTACAGACCTTCTCCTACGAGCAGTACTTC